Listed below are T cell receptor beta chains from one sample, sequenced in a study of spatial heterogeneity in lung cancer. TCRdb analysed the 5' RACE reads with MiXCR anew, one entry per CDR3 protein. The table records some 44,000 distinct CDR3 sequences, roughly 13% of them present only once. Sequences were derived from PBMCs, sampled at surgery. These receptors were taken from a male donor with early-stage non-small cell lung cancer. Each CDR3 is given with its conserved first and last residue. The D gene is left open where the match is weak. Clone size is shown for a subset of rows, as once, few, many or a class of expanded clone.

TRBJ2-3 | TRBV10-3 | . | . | TGTGCCATCAGTTTAGATCCCCCCACAGATACGCAGTATTTT | CAISLDPPTDTQYF
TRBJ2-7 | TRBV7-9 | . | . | TGTGCCAGCAGTTCAAACGCCTACGAGCAGTACTTC | CASSSNAYEQYF
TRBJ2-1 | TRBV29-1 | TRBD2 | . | TGCAGCGTTGCCGGGGGGGCATCCTACAATGAGCAGTTCTTC | CSVAGGASYNEQFF
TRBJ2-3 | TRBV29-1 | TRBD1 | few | TGCAGCGTTGAAGGGGCAGGGGGCCGCACAGATACGCAGTATTTT | CSVEGAGGRTDTQYF
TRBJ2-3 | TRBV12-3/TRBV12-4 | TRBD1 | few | TGTGCCAGCAGGGGACAGGGGACAGATACGCAGTATTTT | CASRGQGTDTQYF
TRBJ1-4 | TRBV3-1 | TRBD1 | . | TGTGCCAGCAGCCCTCCGGACAGGGGGAATGAAAAACTGTTTTTT | CASSPPDRGNEKLFF
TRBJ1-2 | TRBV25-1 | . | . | TGTGCCAGCAGTGAGTGGGCCCTTAGCTATGGCTACACCTTC | CASSEWALSYGYTF
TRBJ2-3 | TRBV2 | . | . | TGTGCCAGCAAACTAGACACAGATACGCAGTATTTT | CASKLDTDTQYF
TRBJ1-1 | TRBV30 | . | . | TGTGCCTACACTTTCTCGGACATCATGAACACTGAAGCTTTCTTT | CAYTFSDIMNTEAFF
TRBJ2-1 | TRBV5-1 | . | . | TGCGCCAGCAGCTTGGTTGCGGGAATTTACAATGAGCAGTTCTTC | CASSLVAGIYNEQFF
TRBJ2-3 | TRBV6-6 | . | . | TGTGCCAGCAGTTCGGACACAGATACGCAGTATTTT | CASSSDTDTQYF
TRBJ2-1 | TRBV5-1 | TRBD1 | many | TGCGCCAGCGGAACCGGGACAGGGGTGTGGAATGAGCAGTTCTTC | CASGTGTGVWNEQFF
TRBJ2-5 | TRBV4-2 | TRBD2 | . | TGTGCCAGCAGCCGAACACCGACAGCGGGGGGCCAAGAGACCCAGTACTTC | CASSRTPTAGGQETQYF
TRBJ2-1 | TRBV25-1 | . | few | TGTGCCAGCAGTGAGGCCAATTACAATGAGCAGTTCTTC | CASSEANYNEQFF
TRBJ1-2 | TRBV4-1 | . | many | TGCGCCAGCAGCCAAGGGAGGACAACTAACTATGGCTACACCTTC | CASSQGRTTNYGYTF
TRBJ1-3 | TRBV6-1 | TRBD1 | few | TGTGCCAGCGACGGGACAGGATTACACCTCTTCTCTGGAAACACCATATATTTT | CASDGTGLHLFSGNTIYF
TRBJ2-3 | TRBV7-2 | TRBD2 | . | TGTGCCAGCAGCTTAGGGGATAGCGGGAGTGCGGGAGATACGCAGTATTTT | CASSLGDSGSAGDTQYF
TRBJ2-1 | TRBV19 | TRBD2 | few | TGTGCCAGTAGTCCTACTAGCGGGAAGGGGAATGAGCAGTTCTTC | CASSPTSGKGNEQFF
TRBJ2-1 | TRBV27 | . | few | TGTGCCAGCACTCCTAGCGGAGGGGGCTATGAGCAGTTCTTC | CASTPSGGGYEQFF
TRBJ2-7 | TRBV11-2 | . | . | TGTGCCAGCAGCTTAGGAAGGGGTGTCGAGCAGTACTTC | CASSLGRGVEQYF
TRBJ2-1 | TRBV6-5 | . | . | TGTGCCAGCACCGAAAGGTGGTCTGAGCAGTTCTTC | CASTERWSEQFF
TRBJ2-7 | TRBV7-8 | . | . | TGTGCCAGCAGCTTAGACCTCGGGGCCACCTACGAGCAGTACTTC | CASSLDLGATYEQYF
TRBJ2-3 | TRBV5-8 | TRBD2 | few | TGTGCCAGCAGCCGGACTAGCGGGACGATAGATACGCAGTATTTT | CASSRTSGTIDTQYF
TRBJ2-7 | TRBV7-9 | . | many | TGTGCCAGCAGCACGAACTACGAGCAGTACTTC | CASSTNYEQYF
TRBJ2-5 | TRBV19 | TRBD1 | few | TGTGCCAGTAGTGTGTACCAGGGGGCAGAGACCCAGTACTTC | CASSVYQGAETQYF
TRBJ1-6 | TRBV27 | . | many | TGTGCCAGCAGTTTATCGAAGGGGCACGGTTACTCACCCCTCCACTTT | CASSLSKGHGYSPLHF
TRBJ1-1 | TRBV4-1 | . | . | TGCGCCAGCAGCCAAGTATCAGTCAGCCCTGAAGCTTTCTTT | CASSQVSVSPEAFF
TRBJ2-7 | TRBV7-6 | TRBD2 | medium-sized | TGTGCCAGCAGCTCACTAGCGGGAACTGCCTACGAGCAGTACTTC | CASSSLAGTAYEQYF
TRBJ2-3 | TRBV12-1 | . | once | TGTGCCAGCAGCTTCTCAGCGGGGGGAGGCACAGATACGCAGTATTTT | CASSFSAGGGTDTQYF
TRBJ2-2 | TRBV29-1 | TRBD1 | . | TGCAGCGTCTGGGGTACAGGGGCCGGGGAGCTGTTTTTT | CSVWGTGAGELFF
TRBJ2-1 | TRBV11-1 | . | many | TGTGCCAGCAGCTTGGCCTACCTGAATGAGCAGTTCTTC | CASSLAYLNEQFF
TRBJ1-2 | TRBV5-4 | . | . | TGTGCCAGCAGCTTGGGCCCACAGGGTAGGAACTATGGCTACACCTTC | CASSLGPQGRNYGYTF
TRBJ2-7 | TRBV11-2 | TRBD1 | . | TGTGCCAGCAGCAGCACCGGGACAGGTTACGAGCAGTACTTC | CASSSTGTGYEQYF
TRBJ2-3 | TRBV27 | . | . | TGTGCCAGCAGTCTAGGGGGGGTTCCTAGCACAGATACGCAGTATTTT | CASSLGGVPSTDTQYF
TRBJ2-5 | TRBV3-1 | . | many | TGTGCCAGCAGCCCAGCTGGGGAGACCCAGTACTTC | CASSPAGETQYF
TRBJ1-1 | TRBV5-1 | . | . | TGCGCCAGCAGTATGGGACGGGACACTGAAGCTTTCTTT | CASSMGRDTEAFF
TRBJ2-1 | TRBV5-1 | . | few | TGCGCCAGCAGCTTTTTCGGTCTTAGTTACAATGAGCAGTTCTTC | CASSFFGLSYNEQFF
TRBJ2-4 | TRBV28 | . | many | TGTGCCAGCAGCGGGGACTTAAACATTCAGTACTTC | CASSGDLNIQYF
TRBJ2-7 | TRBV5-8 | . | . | TGTGCCAGCAGCTTGCTAGGTACAAACTACGAGCAGTACTTC | CASSLLGTNYEQYF
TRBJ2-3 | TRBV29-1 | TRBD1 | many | TGCAGCGTTCTCCGGGACAGCCCATATACGCAGTATTTT | CSVLRDSPYTQYF
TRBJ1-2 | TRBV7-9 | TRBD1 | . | TGTGCCAGCAGCGGATGGGGACAGGGGGTACATGGCTACACCTTC | CASSGWGQGVHGYTF
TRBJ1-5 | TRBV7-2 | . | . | TGTGCCAGCAGCCACGACACCCGTTTTAGGCCCCAGCATTTT | CASSHDTRFRPQHF
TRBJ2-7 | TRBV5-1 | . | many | TGCGCCAGCAGCTTGTATCCCGGGGTGGTTGGGGAGCAGTACTTC | CASSLYPGVVGEQYF
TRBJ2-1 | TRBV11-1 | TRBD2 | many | TGTGCCAGCAGCTTAGCTAGCGGGAGGGACGATGAGCAGTTCTTC | CASSLASGRDDEQFF
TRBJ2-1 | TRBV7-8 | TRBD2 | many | TGTGCCAGCAGCCCTTCTAGCGGGAGTCGAGATGAGCAGTTCTTC | CASSPSSGSRDEQFF
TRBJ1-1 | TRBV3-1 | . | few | TGTGCCAGCAGCCAAGATCGGGTAACTGAAGCTTTCTTT | CASSQDRVTEAFF
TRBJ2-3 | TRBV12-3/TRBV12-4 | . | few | TGTGCCAGCAGTTTATACGTAGATACGCAGTATTTT | CASSLYVDTQYF
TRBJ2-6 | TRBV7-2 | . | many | TGTGCCAGCAGCATACCGGGACGGCTGGGCTCTGGGGCCAACGTCCTGACTTTC | CASSIPGRLGSGANVLTF
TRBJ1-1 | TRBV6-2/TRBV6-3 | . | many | TGTGCCAGCGGGGAGGGAACGAACACTGAAGCTTTCTTT | CASGEGTNTEAFF
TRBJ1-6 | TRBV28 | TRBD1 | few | TGTGCCAGCAGTACTCGGCAGGGGGCCTCACCCCTCCACTTT | CASSTRQGASPLHF
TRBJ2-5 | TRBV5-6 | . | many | TGTGCCAGCAGCCCAACCCCCAGGGAAAGCGAGACCCAGTACTTC | CASSPTPRESETQYF
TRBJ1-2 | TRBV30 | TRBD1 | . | TGTGCCTGGAACAGAGACAGGGACTATGGCTACACCTTC | CAWNRDRDYGYTF
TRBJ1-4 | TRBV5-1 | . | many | TGCGCCAGCAGCTTCGCGGGGACCAGCGGTGAAAAACTGTTTTTT | CASSFAGTSGEKLFF